Below are 6 T cell receptor beta chains sequenced from a single sample in a study of blood T cell repertoires in COVID-19. Libraries were prepared by immunoSEQ multiplex PCR; TCRdb keeps only in-frame clonotypes and omits some of them. This table has some 190,000 clones, 80% to 90% appearing once. The sequenced sample consisted of peripheral blood. The receptors here all came from a human donor with active or convalescent COVID-19. The donor label of this sample is uncertain.

This chain uses TRBV6-5 with TRBJ1-1; TRBD1 aligns across 7 bases. V dropped 2 bases and J dropped 11; count of bases not matched to a gene: 17. The CDR3 length is 16 residues. Germline-derived CDR1 and CDR2 are MNHEY and SVGAGI. The CDR3 sequence: CASSYGRDLRGLSAFF. The CDR3 coding sequence is TGTGCCAGCAGTTACGGCCGGGACCTCAGGGGGTTGAGTGCTTTCTTT.

DNA for the CDR3: TGTGCCAGCAGACCCTTCAGGGAGGAAGCCTACGAGCAGTACTTC. Translating it yields CASRPFREEAYEQYF. The chain combines TRBV28 with TRBJ2-7; D perhaps matches TRBD2 (6 bases). The germline V and J ends were trimmed by 6 bases and 2 bases, with 17 bases remaining between them. The CDR3 has 15 residues. In germline, CDR1 is MDHEN, CDR2 SYDVKM.

This chain joins TRBV12-5 and TRBJ2-2; 7 bases are a match to TRBD2. Per the germline V gene, CDR1 is LGHNT and CDR2 is FRNRAP. V dropped 0 bases and J dropped 3; count of bases not matched to a gene: 4. The CDR3 is 16 amino acids. CDR3 sequence: CASGLVPGRDTGELFF. CDR3 in DNA: TGTGCTAGTGGTTTGGTACCGGGGAGGGACACCGGGGAGCTGTTTTTT. Supplemented by reference TRBV12-5 and TRBJ2-2, the full variable domain reads DARVTQTPRHKVTEMGQEVTMRCQPILGHNTVFWYRQTMMQGLELLAYFRNRAPLDDSGMPKDRFSAEMPDATLATLKIQPSEPRDSAVYFCASGLVPGRDTGELFFGEGSRLTVL.

The chain joins TRBV6-2 or TRBV6-3 to TRBJ1-6, with a possible D match to TRBD1 (5 bases). Germline CDR1 reads MNHEY; CDR2 reads SVGEGT. The CDR3 is 15 amino acids. Trimming took off 0 bases at V and 8 bases at J, with 11 bases between the two ends. CDR3 bases: TGTGCCAGCAGTTACTCGTCACAGGTGGATTCACCCCTCCACTTT. The encoded protein is CASSYSSQVDSPLHF.

The chain carries TRBV15 and TRBJ1-5; D gene uncertain. The CDR3 loop spans 15 amino acids. Between the trimmed V and J ends, which lost 2 bases and 5 bases, there was a span of 13 bases. CDR1 and CDR2 from the germline V gene are LNHNV and YYDKDF (reference sequence). The CDR3 nucleotides read TGTGCCACCAGCAGATCGCCAGGAGGCCATCAGCCCCAGCATTTT. Encoded protein: CATSRSPGGHQPQHF.

For this clone: A read error may account for a junction end that differs from germline. The chain has TRBV7-7 and TRBJ2-5; D ambiguous. There are 11 residues in the CDR3. Germline CDR1 reads SSHAT; CDR2 reads FNYEAQ (reference sequence). CDR3 in amino acids: CASSQEETQYF. CDR3 bases: TGTGCTAGCAGTCAAGAGGAGACCCAGTACTTC.